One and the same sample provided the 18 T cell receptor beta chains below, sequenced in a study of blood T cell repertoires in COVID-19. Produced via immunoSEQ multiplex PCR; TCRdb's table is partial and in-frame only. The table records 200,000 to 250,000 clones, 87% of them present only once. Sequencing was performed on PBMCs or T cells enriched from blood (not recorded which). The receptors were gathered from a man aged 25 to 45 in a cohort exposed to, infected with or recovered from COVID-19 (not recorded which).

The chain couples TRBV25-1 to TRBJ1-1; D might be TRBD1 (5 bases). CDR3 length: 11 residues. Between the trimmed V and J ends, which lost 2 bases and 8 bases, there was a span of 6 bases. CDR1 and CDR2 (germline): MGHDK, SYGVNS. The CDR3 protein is CASSEGAEAFF. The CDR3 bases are TGTGCCAGCAGTGAAGGGGCCGAAGCTTTCTTT. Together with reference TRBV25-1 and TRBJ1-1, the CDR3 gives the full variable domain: EADIYQTPRYLVIGTGKKITLECSQTMGHDKMYWYQQDPGMELHLIHYSYGVNSTEKGDLSSESTVSRIRTEHFPLTLESARPSHTSQYLCASSEGAEAFFGQGTRLTVV.

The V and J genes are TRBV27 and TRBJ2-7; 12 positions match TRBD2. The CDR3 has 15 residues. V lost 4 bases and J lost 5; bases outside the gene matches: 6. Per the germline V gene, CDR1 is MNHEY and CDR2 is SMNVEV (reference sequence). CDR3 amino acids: CASSYSSGRANEQYF. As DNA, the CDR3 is TGTGCCAGCAGTTATTCTAGCGGGAGGGCCAACGAGCAGTACTTC.

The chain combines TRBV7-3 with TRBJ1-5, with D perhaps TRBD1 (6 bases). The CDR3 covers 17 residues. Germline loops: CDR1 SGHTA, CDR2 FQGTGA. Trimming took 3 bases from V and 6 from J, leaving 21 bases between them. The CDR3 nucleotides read TGTGCCAGCAGCTTTCAACACCCACAGGGTCGGGGTCAGCCCCAGCATTTT. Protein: CASSFQHPQGRGQPQHF.

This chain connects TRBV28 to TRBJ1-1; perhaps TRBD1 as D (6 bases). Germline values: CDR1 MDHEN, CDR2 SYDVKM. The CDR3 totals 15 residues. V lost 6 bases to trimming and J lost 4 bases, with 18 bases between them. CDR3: CASSNSIQQGTEAFF. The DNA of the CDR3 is TGTGCCAGCAGCAACTCAATCCAACAGGGCACTGAAGCTTTCTTT.

The CDR3 protein is CASSRFRGEQYF. In DNA, the CDR3 is TGTGCCAGCAGTCGATTTCGGGGCGAGCAGTACTTC. The chain uses TRBV7-2 and TRBJ2-7; possible D gene TRBD2, 5 bases. Trimming removed 6 bases at V and 6 bases at J, with 12 bases between. Germline CDR1 and CDR2: SGHTA and FQGNSA. The length of the CDR3 is 12 residues.

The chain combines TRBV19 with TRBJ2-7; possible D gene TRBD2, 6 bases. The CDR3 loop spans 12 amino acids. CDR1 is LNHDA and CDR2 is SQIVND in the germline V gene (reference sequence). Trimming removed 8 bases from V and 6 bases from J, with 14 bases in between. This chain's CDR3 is CASRDRGSEQYF. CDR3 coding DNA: TGTGCCAGTCGGGATCGGGGGAGCGAGCAGTACTTC.

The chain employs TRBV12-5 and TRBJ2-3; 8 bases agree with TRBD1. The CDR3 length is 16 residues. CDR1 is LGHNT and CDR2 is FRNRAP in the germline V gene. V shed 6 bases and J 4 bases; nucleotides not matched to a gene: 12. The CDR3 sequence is CASGLGQGSLADTQYF. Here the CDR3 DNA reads TGTGCTAGTGGACTAGGACAGGGCAGTTTGGCAGATACGCAGTATTTT.

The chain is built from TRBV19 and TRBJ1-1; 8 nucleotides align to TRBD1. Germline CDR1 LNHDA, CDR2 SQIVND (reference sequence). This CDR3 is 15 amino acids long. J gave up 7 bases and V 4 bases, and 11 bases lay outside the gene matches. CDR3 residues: CASSTPGQANHEAFF. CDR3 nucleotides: TGTGCCAGTAGTACTCCGGGACAGGCTAACCATGAAGCTTTCTTT. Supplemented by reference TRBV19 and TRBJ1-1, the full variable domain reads DGGITQSPKYLFRKEGQNVTLSCEQNLNHDAMYWYRQDPGQGLRLIYYSQIVNDFQKGDIAEGYSVSREKKESFPLTVTSAQKNPTAFYLCASSTPGQANHEAFFGQGTRLTVV.

CDR3 coding DNA: TGTGCCAGCAGCCTCTCAGGGGAATCGGTCTATGGCTACACCTTC. Its protein product is CASSLSGESVYGYTF. The V call is TRBV7-2, the J call TRBJ1-2; the D gene is possibly TRBD1 (6 bases). V lost 5 bases and J 4 bases, leaving 17 bases between the germline ends. The CDR3 has 15 amino acids. CDR1 is SGHTA, CDR2 FQGNSA, per germline.

The CDR3 DNA reads TGTGCCAGCAGACTAGCGGGAGGTCTAAATGAGCAGTTCTTC. It specifies CASRLAGGLNEQFF. This sequence joins TRBV2 and TRBJ2-1; 12 nucleotides align to TRBD2. J lost 7 bases, V lost 6 bases, and 4 bases had no gene match. This CDR3 spans 14 amino acids. The germline CDR1 and CDR2 sequences are SNHLY and FYNNEI.

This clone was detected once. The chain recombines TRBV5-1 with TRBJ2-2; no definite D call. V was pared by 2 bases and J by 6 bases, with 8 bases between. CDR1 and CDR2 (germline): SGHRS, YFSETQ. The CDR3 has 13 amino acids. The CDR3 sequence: CASSLNSPGELFF. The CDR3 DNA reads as TGCGCCAGCAGCTTAAATAGCCCCGGGGAGCTGTTTTTT.

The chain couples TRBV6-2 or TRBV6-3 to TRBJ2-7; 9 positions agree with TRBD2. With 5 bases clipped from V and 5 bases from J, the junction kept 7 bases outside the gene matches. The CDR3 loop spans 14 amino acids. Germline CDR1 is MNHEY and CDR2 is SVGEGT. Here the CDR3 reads CASSLAGTSHEQYF. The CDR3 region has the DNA TGTGCCAGCAGTCTCGCCGGGACTAGCCACGAGCAGTACTTC.

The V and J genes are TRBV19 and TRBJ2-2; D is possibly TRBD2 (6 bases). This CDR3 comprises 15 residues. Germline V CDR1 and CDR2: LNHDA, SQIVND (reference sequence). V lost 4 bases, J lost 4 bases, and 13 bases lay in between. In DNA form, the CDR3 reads TGTGCCAGTAGTAGCGGGACGACGAGCACCGGGGAGCTGTTTTTT. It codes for CASSSGTTSTGELFF.

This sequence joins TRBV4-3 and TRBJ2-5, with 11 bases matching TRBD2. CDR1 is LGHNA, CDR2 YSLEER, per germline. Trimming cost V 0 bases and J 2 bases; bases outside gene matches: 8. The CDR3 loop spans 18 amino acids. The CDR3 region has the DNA TGCGCCAGCAGCCAAGAAGTAGAGATAGCGGGAGGGCAAGAGACCCAGTACTTC. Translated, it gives CASSQEVEIAGGQETQYF.

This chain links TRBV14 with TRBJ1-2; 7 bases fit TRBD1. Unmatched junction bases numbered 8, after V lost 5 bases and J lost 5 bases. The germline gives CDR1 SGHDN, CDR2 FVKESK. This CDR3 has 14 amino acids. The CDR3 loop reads CASSYDRVEYGYTF. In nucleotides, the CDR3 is TGTGCCAGCAGCTACGACAGGGTGGAGTATGGCTACACCTTC.

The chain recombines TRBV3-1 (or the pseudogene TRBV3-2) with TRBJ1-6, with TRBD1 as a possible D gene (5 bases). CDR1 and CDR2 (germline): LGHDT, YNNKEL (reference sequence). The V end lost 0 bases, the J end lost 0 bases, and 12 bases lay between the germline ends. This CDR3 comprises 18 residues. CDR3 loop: CASSQDLGGTSYNSPLHF. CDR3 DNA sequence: TGTGCCAGCAGCCAAGATCTGGGAGGGACCTCCTATAATTCACCCCTCCACTTT.

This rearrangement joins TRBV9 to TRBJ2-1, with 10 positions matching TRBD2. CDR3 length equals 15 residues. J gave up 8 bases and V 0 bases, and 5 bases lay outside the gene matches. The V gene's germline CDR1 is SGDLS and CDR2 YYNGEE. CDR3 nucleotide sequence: TGTGCCAGCAGCGTAGCAGCGGGAGGGCAGGATGAGCAGTTCTTC. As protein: CASSVAAGGQDEQFF.

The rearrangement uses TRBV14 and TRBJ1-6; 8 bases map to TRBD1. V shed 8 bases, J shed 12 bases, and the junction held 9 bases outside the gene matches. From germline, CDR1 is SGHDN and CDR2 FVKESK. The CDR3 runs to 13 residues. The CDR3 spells CASSGTGAGPLHF. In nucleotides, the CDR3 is TGTGCCAGCTCCGGGACAGGAGCAGGACCCCTCCACTTT.